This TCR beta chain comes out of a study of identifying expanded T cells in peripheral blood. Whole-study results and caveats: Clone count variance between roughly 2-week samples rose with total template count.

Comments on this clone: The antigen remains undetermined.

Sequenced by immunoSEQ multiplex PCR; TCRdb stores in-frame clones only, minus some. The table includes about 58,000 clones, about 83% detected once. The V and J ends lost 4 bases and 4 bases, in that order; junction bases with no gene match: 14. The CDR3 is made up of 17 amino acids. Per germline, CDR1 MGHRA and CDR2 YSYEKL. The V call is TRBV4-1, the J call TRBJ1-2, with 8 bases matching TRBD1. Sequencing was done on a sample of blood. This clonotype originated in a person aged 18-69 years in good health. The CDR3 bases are TGCGCCAGCAGCCCACCCGGGGGGGCAGGGGGCTTCTATGGCTACACCTTC. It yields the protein CASSPPGGAGGFYGYTF.